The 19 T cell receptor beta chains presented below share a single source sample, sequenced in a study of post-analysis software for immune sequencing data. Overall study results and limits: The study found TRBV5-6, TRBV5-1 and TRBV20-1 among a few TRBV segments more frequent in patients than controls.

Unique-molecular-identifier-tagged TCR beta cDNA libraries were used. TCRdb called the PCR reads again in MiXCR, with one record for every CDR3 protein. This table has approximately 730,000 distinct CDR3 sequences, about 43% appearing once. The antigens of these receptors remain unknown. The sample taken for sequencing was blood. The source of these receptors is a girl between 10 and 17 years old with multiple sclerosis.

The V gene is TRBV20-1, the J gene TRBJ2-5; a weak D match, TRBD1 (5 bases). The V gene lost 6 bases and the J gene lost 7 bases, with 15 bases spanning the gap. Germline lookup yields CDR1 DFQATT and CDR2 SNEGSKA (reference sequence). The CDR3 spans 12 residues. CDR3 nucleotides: TGCAGTGCCGGAAGATCCCAGGGGACCCAGTACTTC. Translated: CSAGRSQGTQYF.

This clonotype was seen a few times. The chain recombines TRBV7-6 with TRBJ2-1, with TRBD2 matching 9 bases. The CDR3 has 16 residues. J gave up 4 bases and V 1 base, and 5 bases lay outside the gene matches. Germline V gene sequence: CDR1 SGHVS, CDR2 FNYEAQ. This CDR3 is CASSLETSGAYNEQFF. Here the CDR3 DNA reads TGTGCCAGCAGCTTAGAGACTAGCGGAGCTTACAATGAGCAGTTCTTC.

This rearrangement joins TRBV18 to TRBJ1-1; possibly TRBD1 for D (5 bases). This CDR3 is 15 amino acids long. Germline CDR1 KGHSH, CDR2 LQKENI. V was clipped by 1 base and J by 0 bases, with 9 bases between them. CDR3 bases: TGTGCCAGCTCACCACTAGACAGCCTGAACACTGAAGCTTTCTTT. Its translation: CASSPLDSLNTEAFF. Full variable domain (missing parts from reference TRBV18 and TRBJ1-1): NAGVMQNPRHLVRRRGQEARLRCSPMKGHSHVYWYRQLPEEGLKFMVYLQKENIIDESGMPKERFSAEFPKEGPSILRIQQVVRGDSAAYFCASSPLDSLNTEAFFGQGTRLTVV.

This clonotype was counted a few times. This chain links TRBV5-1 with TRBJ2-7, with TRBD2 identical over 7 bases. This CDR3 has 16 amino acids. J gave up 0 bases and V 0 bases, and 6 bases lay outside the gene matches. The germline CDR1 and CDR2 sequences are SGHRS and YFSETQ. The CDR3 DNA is TGCGCCAGCAGCTTGGGAGCGGGAAGTAGCTCCTACGAGCAGTACTTC. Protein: CASSLGAGSSSYEQYF. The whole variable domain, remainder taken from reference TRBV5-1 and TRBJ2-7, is KAGVTQTPRYLIKTRGQQVTLSCSPISGHRSVSWYQQTPGQGLQFLFEYFSETQRNKGNFPGRFSGRQFSNSRSEMNVSTLELGDSALYLCASSLGAGSSSYEQYFGPGTRLTVT.

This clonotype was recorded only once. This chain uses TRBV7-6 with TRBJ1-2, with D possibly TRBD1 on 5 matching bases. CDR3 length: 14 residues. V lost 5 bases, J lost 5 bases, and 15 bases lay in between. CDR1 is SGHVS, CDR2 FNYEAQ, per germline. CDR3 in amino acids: CASSQGRPGYGYTF. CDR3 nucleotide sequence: TGTGCCAGCAGCCAGGGAAGGCCCGGGTATGGCTACACCTTC.

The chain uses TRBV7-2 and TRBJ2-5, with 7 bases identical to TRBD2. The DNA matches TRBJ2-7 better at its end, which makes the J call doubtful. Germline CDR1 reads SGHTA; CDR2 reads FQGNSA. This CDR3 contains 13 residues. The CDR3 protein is CASSLRDYIEQYF. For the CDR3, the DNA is TGTGCCAGCAGCTTAAGGGACTACATCGAGCAGTACTTC.

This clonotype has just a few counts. The CDR3 protein is CASSPYASGSSYNEQFF. In nucleotides, the CDR3 is TGTGCCAGCAGCCCCTACGCTAGCGGGAGCTCCTACAATGAGCAGTTCTTC. The chain links TRBV7-2 to TRBJ2-1, with TRBD2 matching over 10 bases. Germline V gene lookup returns CDR1 SGHTA and CDR2 FQGNSA. V lost 5 bases, J lost 0 bases, and 7 bases stayed unmatched. The CDR3 loop spans 17 amino acids.

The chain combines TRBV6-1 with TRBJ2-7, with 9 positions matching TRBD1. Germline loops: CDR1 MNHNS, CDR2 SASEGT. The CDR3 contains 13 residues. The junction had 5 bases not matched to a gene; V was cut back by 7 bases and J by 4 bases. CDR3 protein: CASTGTGWYEQYF. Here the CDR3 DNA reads TGTGCCAGCACTGGGACAGGGTGGTACGAGCAGTACTTC.

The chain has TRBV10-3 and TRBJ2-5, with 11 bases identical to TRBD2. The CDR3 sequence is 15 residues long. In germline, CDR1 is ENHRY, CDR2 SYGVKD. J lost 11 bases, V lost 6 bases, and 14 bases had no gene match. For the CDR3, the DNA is TGTGCCATCAGCACCGGACTAGCGGGTGAACAGGAGCAGTACTTC. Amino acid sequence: CAISTGLAGEQEQYF.

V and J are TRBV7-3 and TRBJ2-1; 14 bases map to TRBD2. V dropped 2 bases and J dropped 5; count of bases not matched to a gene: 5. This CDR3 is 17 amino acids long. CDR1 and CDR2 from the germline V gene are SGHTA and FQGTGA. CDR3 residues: CASSLRGLAGEDNEQFF. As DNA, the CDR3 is TGTGCCAGCAGCTTACGGGGACTAGCGGGAGAGGACAATGAGCAGTTCTTC. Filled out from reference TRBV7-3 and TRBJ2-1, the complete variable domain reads GAGVSQTPSNKVTEKGKYVELRCDPISGHTALYWYRQSLGQGPEFLIYFQGTGAADDSGLPNDRFFAVRPEGSVSTLKIQRTERGDSAVYLCASSLRGLAGEDNEQFFGPGTRLTVL.

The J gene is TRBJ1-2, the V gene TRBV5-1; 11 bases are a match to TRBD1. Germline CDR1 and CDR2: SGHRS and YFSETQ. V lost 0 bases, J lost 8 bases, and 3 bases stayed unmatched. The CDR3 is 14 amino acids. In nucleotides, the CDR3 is TGCGCCAGCAGCTTGGAGGACAGGGGGCTGGGCTACACCTTC. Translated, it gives CASSLEDRGLGYTF.

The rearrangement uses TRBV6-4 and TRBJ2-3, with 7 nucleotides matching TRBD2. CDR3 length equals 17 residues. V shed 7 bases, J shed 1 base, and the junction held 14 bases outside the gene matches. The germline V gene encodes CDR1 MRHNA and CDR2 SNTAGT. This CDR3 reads CASKPLGGRKRTDTQYF. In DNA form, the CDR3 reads TGTGCCAGCAAGCCCCTCGGCGGGAGAAAGCGCACAGATACGCAGTATTTT.

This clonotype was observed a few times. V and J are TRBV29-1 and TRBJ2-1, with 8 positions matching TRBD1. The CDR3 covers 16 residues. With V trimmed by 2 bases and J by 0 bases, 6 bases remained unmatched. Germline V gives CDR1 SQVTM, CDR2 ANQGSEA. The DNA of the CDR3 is TGCAGCGTTGAATCTAAAGACAGGGGCTCCTACAATGAGCAGTTCTTC. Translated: CSVESKDRGSYNEQFF.

In DNA, the CDR3 is TGTGCCAGCAGCGCCTCCACAGGGGGCGGCTATGGCTACACCTTC. It yields the protein CASSASTGGGYGYTF. The V call is TRBV9, the J call TRBJ1-2, with TRBD1 identical over 9 bases. Germline loops: CDR1 SGDLS, CDR2 YYNGEE. The CDR3 is made up of 15 amino acids. The V and J ends lost 3 bases and 4 bases, in that order; junction bases with no gene match: 7.

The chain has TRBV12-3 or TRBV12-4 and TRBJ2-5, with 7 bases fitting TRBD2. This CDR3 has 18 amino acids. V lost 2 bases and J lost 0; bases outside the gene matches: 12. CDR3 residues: CASSLIPPGGPHQETQYF. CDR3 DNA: TGTGCCAGCAGTTTAATCCCTCCGGGAGGTCCCCACCAAGAGACCCAGTACTTC.

The CDR3 spells CASSRRGGLGNNEQFF. CDR3 in DNA: TGTGCCAGCAGCCGGCGCGGGGGATTAGGGAACAATGAGCAGTTCTTC. The rearrangement uses TRBV3-1 and TRBJ2-1; 7 positions agree with TRBD2. From germline, CDR1 is LGHDT and CDR2 YNNKEL (reference sequence). The CDR3 covers 16 residues. J was trimmed by 5 bases and V by 4 bases; bases with no gene match: 11.

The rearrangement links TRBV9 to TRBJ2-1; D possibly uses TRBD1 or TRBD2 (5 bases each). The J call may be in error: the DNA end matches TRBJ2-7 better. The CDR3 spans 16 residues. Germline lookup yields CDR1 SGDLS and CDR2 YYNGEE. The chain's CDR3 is CASSVLGTTSYNEQYF. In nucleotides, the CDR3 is TGTGCCAGCAGCGTACTCGGGACGACCTCCTACAATGAGCAGTACTTC.

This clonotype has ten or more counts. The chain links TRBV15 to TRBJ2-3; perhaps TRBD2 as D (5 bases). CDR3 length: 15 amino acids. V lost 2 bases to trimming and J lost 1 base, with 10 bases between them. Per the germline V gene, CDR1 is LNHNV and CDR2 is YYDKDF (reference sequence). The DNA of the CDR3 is TGTGCCACCAGCAGATTCTCCGGGGGCACAGATACGCAGTATTTT. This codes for CATSRFSGGTDTQYF. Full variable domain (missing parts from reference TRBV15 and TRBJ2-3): DAMVIQNPRYQVTQFGKPVTLSCSQTLNHNVMYWYQQKSSQAPKLLFHYYDKDFNNEADTPDNFQSRRPNTSFCFLDIRSPGLGDTAMYLCATSRFSGGTDTQYFGPGTRLTVL.

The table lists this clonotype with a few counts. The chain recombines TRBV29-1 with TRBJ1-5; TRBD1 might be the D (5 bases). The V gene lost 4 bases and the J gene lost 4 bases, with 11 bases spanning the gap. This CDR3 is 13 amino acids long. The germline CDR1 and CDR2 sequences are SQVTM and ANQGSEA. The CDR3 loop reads CSVVSGSNQPQHF. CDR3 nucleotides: TGCAGCGTTGTTTCAGGGTCGAATCAGCCCCAGCATTTT. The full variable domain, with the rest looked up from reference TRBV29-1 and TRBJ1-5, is SAVISQKPSRDICQRGTSLTIQCQVDSQVTMMFWYRQQPGQSLTLIATANQGSEATYESGFVIDKFPISRPNLTFSTLTVSNMSPEDSSIYLCSVVSGSNQPQHFGDGTRLSIL.